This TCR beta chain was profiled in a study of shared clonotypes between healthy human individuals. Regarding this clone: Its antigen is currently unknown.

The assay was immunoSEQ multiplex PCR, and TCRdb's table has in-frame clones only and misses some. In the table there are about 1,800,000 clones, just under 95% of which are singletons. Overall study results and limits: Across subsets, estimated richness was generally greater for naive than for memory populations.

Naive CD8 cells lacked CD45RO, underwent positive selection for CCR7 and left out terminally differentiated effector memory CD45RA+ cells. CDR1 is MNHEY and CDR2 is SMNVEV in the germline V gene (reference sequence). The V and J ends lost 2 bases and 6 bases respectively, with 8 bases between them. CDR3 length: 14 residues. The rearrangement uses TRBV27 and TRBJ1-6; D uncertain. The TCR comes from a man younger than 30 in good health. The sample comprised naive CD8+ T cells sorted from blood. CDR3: CASSLGYGNSPLHF. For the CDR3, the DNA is TGTGCCAGCAGTTTAGGATATGGTAATTCACCCCTCCACTTT.